The rows below give T cell receptor beta chains drawn from one sample of a study of neurological immune-mediated disorders. Via MiXCR, TCRdb re-called the 5' RACE reads, giving one row per CDR3 protein. The table shows 70,000 or so distinct CDR3 sequences, with 4% to 6% occurring only once. The sequencing sample was made of PBMCs. The source of these receptors is a woman aged 25 to 39 with multiple sclerosis. Each CDR3 is given with its conserved first and last residue. A D gene is named only where the DNA matches it firmly. Size is stated for part of the rows, as once, few or many counts, or as a class when the clone is expanded.

J gene	D gene	clone size	V gene	CDR3 DNA	CDR3 protein
TRBJ2-2	-	many	TRBV9	TGTGCCAGCAGCGTAGGTGGGGGAAACACCGGGGAGCTGTTTTTT	CASSVGGGNTGELFF
TRBJ2-1	-	many	TRBV5-1	TGCGCCAGCAGCGATACGACGACAGGGCAGTTCTTC	CASSDTTTGQFF
TRBJ1-1	-	few	TRBV7-2	TGTGCCAGCAGCAAAACAGGGCTGGGCACTGAAGCTTTCTTT	CASSKTGLGTEAFF
TRBJ2-3	TRBD2	many	TRBV10-2	TGCGCCAGCAGTGAGTCGAGAGCGGGGGTCCGGGATACGCAGTATTTT	CASSESRAGVRDTQYF
TRBJ2-1	TRBD2	many	TRBV12-3/TRBV12-4	TGTGCCAGCGGGACGACCGGGGGGGCGAATGAGCAGTTCTTC	CASGTTGGANEQFF
TRBJ2-1	TRBD1	few	TRBV5-1	TGCGCCAGCAGCTTAAAGGGGGCGCGAAATGAGCAGTTCTTC	CASSLKGARNEQFF
TRBJ2-5	-	many	TRBV7-2	TGTGCCAGCAGCTTAGCAGGGTTAGGAGAGACCCAGTACTTC	CASSLAGLGETQYF
TRBJ2-7	-	-	TRBV29-1	TGCAGCGTCACGCAGCTGGCGGGGAAGGATTACGAGCAGTACTTC	CSVTQLAGKDYEQYF
TRBJ1-4	-	many	TRBV12-3/TRBV12-4	TGTGCCAGCAGTCCCGGAGTTATTGGGGAAAAACTGTTTTTT	CASSPGVIGEKLFF
TRBJ1-5	-	many	TRBV20-1	TGCAGTGCCAGCCAGACAGCAGATCAGCCCCAGCATTTT	CSASQTADQPQHF
TRBJ2-7	-	many	TRBV7-9	TGTGCCAGCAGCTTAAGTCGGGAGCAGTACTTC	CASSLSREQYF
TRBJ2-3	TRBD1	few	TRBV24-1	TGTGCCACCAGTGATACGGGACAGGGTACAGATACGCAGTATTTT	CATSDTGQGTDTQYF
TRBJ2-7	-	-	TRBV12-3/TRBV12-4	TGTGCCAGCAGTTTAGGCGGCCGGGCCGAGCAGTACTTC	CASSLGGRAEQYF
TRBJ1-3	-	many	TRBV20-1	TGCAGTGCTATTAGGACAGCTAGTAACACCATATATTTT	CSAIRTASNTIYF
TRBJ2-3	-	many	TRBV5-6	TGTGCCAGCAGCTGGGCGGGCCAGGTGAGCGGTACAGATACGCAGTATTTT	CASSWAGQVSGTDTQYF
TRBJ2-7	TRBD2	many	TRBV9	TGTGCCAGCGGCGGGGGGGGGTCCTACGAGCAGTACTTC	CASGGGGSYEQYF